This T cell receptor (beta chain) originates from a study of CD8+ T cells in alopecia areata. In the study overall: The study gave treated patients oral tofacitinib at 5 to 10 mg twice daily. General study findings and limits: The treated group had a single nonresponder, limiting CD8+ expansion-response conclusions. Many expanded lesional clones persisted in scalp and blood during tofacitinib treatment. Scalp lesions, especially in alopecia totalis/universalis, had higher clonality than normal scalp.

This CDR3 has 14 residues. The V end was cut by 5 bases, the J end by 4 bases, with 15 bases between. CDR1 and CDR2 from the germline V gene are SGHRS and YFSETQ. Remarks on this clone: Antigen: not known.

Treatment indicated: oral pan-JAK inhibitor, 5-10 mg twice daily. Reverse transcribed after extraction, RNA yielded cDNA as the sequencing template. Using immunoSEQ multiplex PCR, the repertoire was profiled, and TCRdb retains in-frame clones only, with some absent. In the table there are about 97,000 clones, about three fifths of which are singletons. V usage is TRBV5-1 and J usage is TRBJ2-5; D is uncertain. The sequence was collected from a human donor with alopecia areata. The sequencing used CD8+ T cells sorted from blood, collected between weeks 55 and 65, from a patient treated with tofacitinib. DNA for the CDR3: TGCGCCAGCAGACCGGTTAAGGGATCAGAGACCCAGTACTTC. Amino acid sequence: CASRPVKGSETQYF.